These 11 T cell receptor beta chains share one sample of origin, sequenced in a study of T cell therapy after organ transplantation. The time point is: 4-8 weeks after completion of therapy. Antigens for these TCRs are unknown. The assay was immunoSEQ multiplex PCR, and TCRdb's table has in-frame clones only and misses some. The sample has 3,000 to 3,500 clones, 55% to 70% seen once. The source material was CD8+ T cells from blood, sampled after autologous CMV-specific T cell therapy. These receptors came from a human patient who had received a solid organ transplant and had CMV disease. Some T cells may originate from the graft donor.

This clone was observed once. V and J are TRBV7-6 and TRBJ2-3; 7 bases fit TRBD2. This CDR3 is 14 amino acids long. Germline loops: CDR1 SGHVS, CDR2 FNYEAQ. V shed 5 bases, J shed 4 bases, and the junction held 6 bases outside the gene matches. CDR3 in DNA: TGTGCCAGCAGCCCTCGGGACTATTCAGATACGCAGTATTTT. It translates to CASSPRDYSDTQYF.

This chain connects TRBV29-1 to TRBJ2-2; D not resolved. Germline CDR1 is SQVTM and CDR2 is ANQGSEA. CDR3 length: 14 amino acids. V lost 6 bases and J lost 2, with 13 bases in between. The CDR3 is CSVRAEPNTGELFF. For the CDR3, the DNA is TGCAGCGTCCGGGCCGAGCCCAACACCGGGGAGCTGTTTTTT.

The chain is built from TRBV6-5 and TRBJ2-7; no clear D gene. The germline gives CDR1 MNHEY, CDR2 SVGAGI. The CDR3 covers 12 residues. The germline V and J ends were trimmed by 3 bases and 3 bases, with 6 bases remaining between them. The CDR3 bases are TGTGCCAGCAGTTATAGGGACTACGAGCAGTACTTC. This encodes CASSYRDYEQYF.

V usage is TRBV5-1 and J usage is TRBJ2-7; D is perhaps TRBD1 or TRBD2 (5 bases each). Trimming took off 4 bases at V and 1 base at J, with 9 bases between the two ends. The germline gives CDR1 SGHRS, CDR2 YFSETQ. The CDR3 extends over 13 amino acids. CDR3 amino acids: CASSQGPSYEQYF. The CDR3 bases are TGCGCCAGCAGCCAGGGACCGTCCTACGAGCAGTACTTC.

By sample fraction, this clone is medium-sized. The gene calls are TRBV6-5 and TRBJ2-3, with a possible D match to TRBD1 (5 bases). The CDR3 spans 16 residues. The V and J ends lost 2 bases and 2 bases respectively, with 14 bases between them. The germline V gene has CDR1 MNHEY and CDR2 SVGAGI. CDR3 bases: TGTGCCAGCAGTTACGCCGACAGTACCCCCACAGATACGCAGTATTTT. This sequence encodes CASSYADSTPTDTQYF.

J is TRBJ2-3 and V is TRBV7-9; no definite D call. The CDR3 loop spans 14 amino acids. Trimming pared 5 bases from V and 6 bases from J, leaving 15 bases between. Germline values: CDR1 SEHNR, CDR2 FQNEAQ (reference sequence). CDR3 sequence reads: CASSPRQRTDTQYF. The CDR3 bases are TGTGCCAGCAGCCCTCGACAAAGGACCGATACGCAGTATTTT.

This chain joins TRBV4-3 and TRBJ2-3; TRBD2 matches 12 bases. This CDR3 contains 18 residues. The trim removed 0 bases at V and 5 bases at J, leaving 9 bases unmatched. Per germline, CDR1 LGHNA and CDR2 YSLEER. For the CDR3, the DNA is TGCGCCAGCAGCCAAGAGTTACTAGCGGGAGGTCGTTTAGATACGCAGTATTTT. This codes for CASSQELLAGGRLDTQYF.

This rearrangement joins TRBV5-3 to TRBJ1-2, with unresolved D. TRBV5-3 is an open reading frame whose function is uncertain. Trimming took 0 bases from V and 3 from J, leaving 15 bases between them. CDR3 length equals 16 residues. The CDR3 region is CARSLEEQPPYYGYTF. The CDR3 DNA reads as TGTGCCAGAAGCTTGGAGGAGCAACCTCCTTACTATGGCTACACCTTC.

This clone has only a few counts. The rearrangement uses TRBV2 and TRBJ2-7, with 7 nucleotides matching TRBD2. Germline lookup yields CDR1 SNHLY and CDR2 FYNNEI. Germline trimming cut 6 bases from V and 0 bases from J; bases unmatched to any gene: 2. This CDR3 is built from 13 residues. The DNA of the CDR3 is TGTGCCAGCAGACTAGCGACCTCCTACGAGCAGTACTTC. Residues: CASRLATSYEQYF.

The rearrangement uses TRBV4-2 and TRBJ2-7, with D tentatively TRBD2 (6 bases). CDR3 length equals 14 residues. Germline CDR1 and CDR2: LGHNA and YNFKEQ. Trimming removed 2 bases from V and 9 bases from J, with 17 bases in between. The CDR3, as DNA: TGTGCCAGCAGCCAACTAGGCTCGGGGGAGAGGCAGTACTTC. Residues: CASSQLGSGERQYF.

The chain uses TRBV27 and TRBJ2-1; weak D call: TRBD1 (6 bases). Germline loops: CDR1 MNHEY, CDR2 SMNVEV (reference sequence). Trimming stripped 0 bases from V and 3 bases from J, with 12 bases between. CDR3 size: 16 residues. The CDR3 is CASSLSPGVGYNEQFF. The CDR3 bases are TGTGCCAGCAGTTTATCTCCAGGGGTGGGCTACAATGAGCAGTTCTTC.